This passage covers 23 T cell receptor beta chains from one sample sequenced in a study of chemoradiotherapy in HPV16-positive cancers. Profiling relied on immunoSEQ multiplex PCR, and the TCRdb table lists in-frame clones only, not all of them. The sample records more than 12,000 clones, about 90% being singletons. The sequencing used blood, collected from a patient who underwent chemoradiotherapy. All receptors come from a human donor with HPV-associated anogenital cancer.

J is TRBJ1-1 and V is TRBV28; tentative D call: TRBD1 (5 bases). CDR1 is MDHEN, CDR2 SYDVKM, per germline. The V end was cut by 5 bases, the J end by 4 bases, with 11 bases between. This CDR3 contains 13 residues. The CDR3 sequence is CASSRQSVTEAFF. The CDR3 nucleotides read TGTGCCAGCAGTCGACAGTCCGTCACTGAAGCTTTCTTT.

This chain connects TRBV19 to TRBJ2-3; the match to TRBD2 covers 9 bases. The CDR3 spans 16 residues. The trim removed 1 base at V and 2 bases at J, leaving 4 bases unmatched. CDR1 and CDR2 from the germline V gene are LNHDA and SQIVND (reference sequence). CDR3 loop: CASSIVAGAITDTQYF. The DNA for the CDR3 is TGTGCCAGTAGTATAGTAGCGGGAGCTATCACAGATACGCAGTATTTT.

In DNA form, the CDR3 reads TGCGCCAGCAGCTTGGGTTTGGCAGGGGGAAGTTTGGTGTCACCCCTCCACTTT. Protein sequence: CASSLGLAGGSLVSPLHF. The rearrangement joins TRBV5-1 to TRBJ1-6; TRBD1 aligns across 7 bases. This CDR3 region has 18 residues. Germline CDR1 reads SGHRS; CDR2 reads YFSETQ. With 0 bases clipped from V and 10 bases from J, the junction kept 16 bases outside the gene matches.

This rearrangement joins TRBV10-3 to TRBJ2-5, with TRBD1 identical over 7 bases. The V and J ends lost 10 bases and 2 bases, in that order; junction bases with no gene match: 4. This CDR3 has 12 residues. The germline V gene encodes CDR1 ENHRY and CDR2 SYGVKD. CDR3: CATGTAQETQYF. Written as DNA, the CDR3 is TGTGCCACCGGGACAGCGCAAGAGACCCAGTACTTC.

The chain combines TRBV2 with TRBJ2-6; no definite D call. CDR1 SNHLY and CDR2 FYNNEI come from the germline V gene. The CDR3 extends over 22 amino acids. Trimming removed 7 bases at V and 0 bases at J, with 31 bases between. The CDR3 coding sequence is TGTGCCAGCAACCTACCCGGTGGGCTCAACATTCATTTCCTCTCTGGGGCCAACGTCCTGACTTTC. Translated: CASNLPGGLNIHFLSGANVLTF.

This sequence joins TRBV5-6 and TRBJ2-3; 7 positions agree with TRBD1. CDR3 length equals 17 residues. V gave up 3 bases and J gave up 0 bases; unmatched junction bases: 10. Germline V lookup: CDR1 SGHDT, CDR2 YYEEEE. The CDR3 DNA reads as TGTGCCAGCAGCTCACTCCTTCAACAGGGGAGCACAGATACGCAGTATTTT. This codes for CASSSLLQQGSTDTQYF.

By share of the sample, this clone is medium-sized. The CDR3 coding sequence is TGTGCCAGCAGTTTAATCGCGAGGATGACTAATGAAAAACTGTTTTTT. Amino acids: CASSLIARMTNEKLFF. The rearrangement joins TRBV28 to TRBJ1-4; D not certain. CDR3 length: 16 residues. With 2 bases removed from V and 2 bases from J, the gap between germline ends came to 12 bases. Germline assignment: CDR1 MDHEN and CDR2 SYDVKM.

V is TRBV4-1 and J is TRBJ1-6; no clear D gene. Germline V gene lookup returns CDR1 MGHRA and CDR2 YSYEKL. Trimming took off 0 bases at V and 9 bases at J, with 15 bases between the two ends. The CDR3 has 16 residues. The CDR3 sequence: CASSQDRQSALSPLHF. The CDR3 DNA reads as TGCGCCAGCAGCCAAGATCGTCAGAGCGCTCTTTCACCCCTCCACTTT.

This chain links TRBV4-2 with TRBJ1-4; D might be TRBD1 (6 bases). With 4 bases removed from V and 5 bases from J, the gap between germline ends came to 17 bases. The CDR3 contains 16 residues. Germline-derived CDR1 and CDR2 are LGHNA and YNFKEQ. The CDR3 region is CASSRRSDSANEKLFF. The CDR3 DNA reads TGTGCCAGCAGCCGCCGCTCGGACAGCGCCAATGAAAAACTGTTTTTT.

The chain links TRBV5-1 to TRBJ2-1; TRBD1 might be the D (5 bases). This CDR3 is built from 15 residues. Looked up from germline, CDR1 is SGHRS and CDR2 is YFSETQ. The V end lost 1 base, the J end lost 8 bases, and 16 bases lay between the germline ends. The chain's CDR3 is CASSLTRAIFDEQFF. In DNA form, the CDR3 reads TGCGCCAGCAGCTTGACCAGGGCCATTTTCGATGAGCAGTTCTTC.

The chain couples TRBV5-6 to TRBJ2-1; 10 bases are shared with TRBD1. The CDR3 loop spans 17 amino acids. Germline CDR1 is SGHDT and CDR2 is YYEEEE. V gave up 6 bases and J gave up 4 bases; unmatched junction bases: 13. CDR3 sequence reads: CASTTGPGQGSYNEQFF. The CDR3 DNA follows: TGTGCCAGCACTACCGGTCCGGGACAGGGGAGTTACAATGAGCAGTTCTTC.

The V call is TRBV30, the J call TRBJ2-5; D might be TRBD1 or TRBD2, each matching 6 bases. Germline V gives CDR1 GTSNPN, CDR2 SVGIG (reference sequence). The CDR3 has 15 amino acids. Trimming cost V 3 bases and J 6 bases, with 20 bases left between them. CDR3 DNA: TGTGCCTGGAGGGCAGGGGTGGAGGGGCCGAAGACCCAGTACTTC. Translation gives CAWRAGVEGPKTQYF.

The gene calls are TRBV5-1 and TRBJ1-4; TRBD1 might be the D (5 bases). Germline V gene data show CDR1 as SGHRS and CDR2 as YFSETQ. The CDR3 contains 15 residues. With 5 bases removed from V and 0 bases from J, the gap between germline ends came to 11 bases. CDR3 in DNA: TGCGCCAGCAGAGGGGAGGTAGCAACTAATGAAAAACTGTTTTTT. This codes for CASRGEVATNEKLFF. The whole variable domain, filled in from reference TRBV5-1 and TRBJ1-4, reads KAGVTQTPRYLIKTRGQQVTLSCSPISGHRSVSWYQQTPGQGLQFLFEYFSETQRNKGNFPGRFSGRQFSNSRSEMNVSTLELGDSALYLCASRGEVATNEKLFFGSGTQLSVL.

This chain joins TRBV10-3 and TRBJ1-3, with 9 bases lining up with TRBD1. The V segment lost 5 bases and the J segment 0 bases; nucleotides outside the gene matches: 5. CDR1 is ENHRY, CDR2 SYGVKD, per germline. This CDR3 has 16 residues. CDR3 residues: CAISNRGPDSGNTIYF. CDR3 DNA sequence: TGTGCCATCAGTAACAGGGGGCCGGACTCTGGAAACACCATATATTTT.

V and J are TRBV28 and TRBJ1-3; maybe TRBD1 (5 bases). Trimming stripped 6 bases from V and 0 bases from J, with 15 bases between. This CDR3 spans 16 amino acids. Germline loops: CDR1 MDHEN, CDR2 SYDVKM. CDR3 DNA sequence: TGTGCCAGCAGCCGTGGGGGGAGCCTCTCTGGAAACACCATATATTTT. Its protein is CASSRGGSLSGNTIYF.

V usage is TRBV11-2 and J usage is TRBJ1-1, with TRBD1 matching 8 bases. Germline V gene data show CDR1 as SGHAT and CDR2 as FQNNGV. The CDR3 covers 14 residues. With 5 bases clipped from V and 6 bases from J, the junction kept 8 bases outside the gene matches. In nucleotides, the CDR3 is TGTGCCAGCAGCCCGTTGACAGGGGCCGCTGAAGCTTTCTTT. Protein product: CASSPLTGAAEAFF.

V gene TRBV2 combines with J gene TRBJ2-3, with 13 positions matching TRBD2. The junction had 6 bases not matched to a gene; V was cut back by 4 bases and J by 2 bases. The CDR3 spans 17 residues. The germline CDR1 and CDR2 sequences are SNHLY and FYNNEI. CDR3 DNA: TGTGCCAGCAGTGTGGTGGGACTAGCGGGAATCACAGATACGCAGTATTTT. As protein: CASSVVGLAGITDTQYF.

The V and J genes are TRBV4-2 and TRBJ2-1; no firm D call. This CDR3 region has 13 residues. Looked up from germline, CDR1 is LGHNA and CDR2 is YNFKEQ. Trimming pared 0 bases from V and 16 bases from J, leaving 16 bases between. CDR3 amino acids: CASSQDRLTPVFF. The CDR3 nucleotides read TGTGCCAGCAGCCAAGATAGGCTAACCCCCGTTTTCTTC.

The rearrangement uses TRBV6-1 and TRBJ1-5; 9 positions match TRBD1. Losses at the gene ends were 0 bases for V and 7 bases for J; bases not matched to a gene: 10. Looked up from germline, CDR1 is MNHNS and CDR2 is SASEGT. CDR3 length: 17 residues. CDR3 amino acids: CASSEAHRGPSGQPQHF. In DNA form, the CDR3 reads TGTGCCAGCAGTGAAGCTCACAGGGGGCCCTCGGGGCAGCCCCAGCATTTT.

In this sample, this clone turned up once. The genes are TRBV28 and TRBJ2-1; 8 positions match TRBD2. This CDR3 comprises 17 residues. Germline V CDR1 and CDR2: MDHEN, SYDVKM. CDR3 residues: CAISTAQAGATYNEQFF. The CDR3, as DNA: TGTGCGATCTCGACGGCCCAAGCGGGAGCCACCTACAATGAGCAGTTCTTC.

V and J are TRBV6-1 and TRBJ2-4; D call uncertain. The CDR3 has 12 amino acids. Germline V lookup: CDR1 MNHNS, CDR2 SASEGT. V shed 3 bases and J shed 9 bases, with 9 bases lying between them. The CDR3 sequence is CASSDSARIQYF. Here the CDR3 DNA reads TGTGCCAGCAGTGACAGCGCTCGCATTCAGTACTTC.

The chain recombines TRBV19 with TRBJ1-3, with no clear D. The V gene's germline CDR1 is LNHDA and CDR2 SQIVND (reference sequence). CDR3 length: 16 amino acids. V was cut by 6 bases and J by 0 bases, with 15 bases left in between. The CDR3 sequence: CASSIQGASSGNTIYF. The CDR3 nucleotides are TGTGCCAGTAGCATACAAGGAGCGAGCTCTGGAAACACCATATATTTT.

CDR3 sequence: CASSQGQSSYNEQFF. CDR3 in DNA: TGTGCCAGCAGCCAGGGACAAAGCTCCTACAATGAGCAGTTCTTC. The chain joins TRBV5-8 to TRBJ2-1, with D perhaps matching TRBD1 (6 bases). Trimming removed 4 bases at V and 0 bases at J, with 11 bases between. CDR1 is SGHTS, CDR2 YDEGEE, per germline. This CDR3 contains 15 residues.